The clone carrying this TCR beta chain appeared many times. The time point: patch test 3, about 24 weeks after DPC sensitization. Treatment described: therapeutic diphenylcyclopropenone sensitization with weekly scalp DPC. The data derive from a study of human T cells and chemical hapten exposure. The library labeled individual cDNA molecules by adding unique molecular identifiers to them. The authors' processing: A per-sample median of around 100,000 TCRs was observed, with a range of about 20,000 to 690,600. TCRdb re-analysed the RACE reads in MiXCR, keeping a single row per CDR3 protein. In this record, the V and J calls reflect TCRdb's handling and not the investigators' own analysis. This table holds about 84,000 distinct CDR3 sequences, about a tenth found once. The V end was cut by 3 bases, the J end by 9 bases, with 15 bases between. Germline V lookup: CDR1 KGHSH, CDR2 LQKENI. The CDR3 is 15 amino acids.

This specimen was whole blood, taken in connection with sensitization to the hapten diphenylcyclopropenone (DPC). V and J are TRBV18 and TRBJ1-6, with D possibly being TRBD1 (5 bases). The sequence was obtained from a woman aged 50 to 65 with alopecia areata. Some clones in this sample may be carry-over from other donors' samples. The CDR3 protein is CASSPSAGDSSPLHF. Written as DNA, the CDR3 is TGTGCCAGCTCACCCTCGGCGGGGGACTCTTCACCCCTCCACTTT.